The 9 T cell receptor beta chains below all came from one sample that was sequenced in a study of blood T cell repertoires in COVID-19. This table comes from immunoSEQ multiplex PCR, and its TCRdb copy is limited to in-frame clones, with some not included. The table has 230,000 or so clones, roughly 88% seen once. Sample: PBMCs or T cells enriched from blood (not recorded which). The receptors stem from a middle-aged woman with acute COVID-19.

This rearrangement joins TRBV29-1 to TRBJ1-2; no definite D call. CDR3 length: 13 residues. CDR1 is SQVTM, CDR2 ANQGSEA, per germline. V was shortened by 1 base and J by 0 bases, with 6 bases between the two germline ends. The CDR3 here is CSVEGGTNYGYTF. CDR3 DNA sequence: TGCAGCGTTGAAGGTGGCACTAACTATGGCTACACCTTC.

The chain joins TRBV15 to TRBJ1-1; unclear D gene. In germline, CDR1 is LNHNV, CDR2 YYDKDF (reference sequence). The ends were cut back, 4 bases at V and 6 bases at J, with 12 bases in the middle. The CDR3 runs to 13 residues. The CDR3, as DNA: TGTGCCACCAGCACGTTTCGGGGTTCTGAAGCTTTCTTT. It codes for CATSTFRGSEAFF.

The chain employs TRBV2 and TRBJ1-1, with TRBD1 matching 7 bases. Germline V lookup: CDR1 SNHLY, CDR2 FYNNEI. The CDR3 consists of 14 residues. The junction had 7 bases not matched to a gene; V was cut back by 8 bases and J by 1 base. CDR3 in DNA: TGTGCCAGCTCCTGGACAGGTGGGAACACTGAAGCTTTCTTT. This translates into CASSWTGGNTEAFF. Full variable domain (outside the CDR3, taken from reference TRBV2 and TRBJ1-1): EPEVTQTPSHQVTQMGQEVILRCVPISNHLYFYWYRQILGQKVEFLVSFYNNEISEKSEIFDDQFSVERPDGSNFTLKIRSTKLEDSAMYFCASSWTGGNTEAFFGQGTRLTVV.

This chain links TRBV6-5 with TRBJ2-7; 7 bases are a match to TRBD1. The CDR3 runs 13 residues. Germline assignment: CDR1 MNHEY and CDR2 SVGAGI. V gave up 4 bases and J gave up 4 bases; unmatched junction bases: 4. CDR3 coding DNA: TGTGCCAGCAGTTTACAGGGGAGTTACGAGCAGTACGTC. Residues: CASSLQGSYEQYV.

The chain uses TRBV10-3 and TRBJ1-1, with D hard to call. CDR1 and CDR2 from the germline V gene are ENHRY and SYGVKD. V shed 3 bases and J shed 1 base, with 9 bases lying between them. The CDR3 covers 14 residues. The CDR3 nucleotides read TGTGCCATCAGTGATGTGTCTAAGAACACTGAAGCTTTCTTT. Amino acid sequence: CAISDVSKNTEAFF.

This clone was observed at least ten times. The chain links TRBV19 to TRBJ1-6; D gene ambiguous. V was trimmed by 7 bases and J by 7 bases, leaving 11 bases between them. The V gene's germline CDR1 is LNHDA and CDR2 SQIVND (reference sequence). CDR3 length: 13 residues. CDR3 protein: CASKAERNSPLHF. CDR3 nucleotide sequence: TGTGCCAGTAAGGCAGAGCGGAATTCACCCCTCCACTTT. The variable domain in full, with the rest retrieved from reference TRBV19 and TRBJ1-6, is DGGITQSPKYLFRKEGQNVTLSCEQNLNHDAMYWYRQDPGQGLRLIYYSQIVNDFQKGDIAEGYSVSREKKESFPLTVTSAQKNPTAFYLCASKAERNSPLHFGNGTRLTVT.

This rearrangement joins TRBV2 to TRBJ1-2; TRBD1 might be the D (5 bases). Germline V lookup: CDR1 SNHLY, CDR2 FYNNEI. There are 14 residues in the CDR3. V shed 6 bases and J shed 7 bases, with 18 bases lying between them. The CDR3 bases are TGTGCCAGCAGCTTTCTGACAGAGAGATCTGGCTACACCTTC. This translates into CASSFLTERSGYTF.

Turning to this clone: This sample also contains other DNA sequences that code for the same CDR3. This chain connects TRBV5-1 to TRBJ1-1; perhaps TRBD1 as D (6 bases). The CDR3 covers 12 residues. Trimming removed 2 bases from V and 8 bases from J, with 10 bases in between. CDR1 SGHRS and CDR2 YFSETQ come from the germline V gene. CDR3 region: CASSLHGTEAFF. The CDR3 nucleotides read TGCGCCAGCAGCTTACACGGGACAGAAGCTTTCTTT.

This clone was counted a single time. The V gene is TRBV3-1 (or the pseudogene TRBV3-2), the J gene TRBJ1-3; the D is unclear. Per germline, CDR1 LGHDT and CDR2 YNNKEL (reference sequence). V shed 1 base and J shed 2 bases, with 12 bases lying between them. There are 16 residues in the CDR3. Here the CDR3 DNA reads TGTGCCAGCAGCCAAGGCGCGCGGGCGACTGGAAACACCATATATTTT. Its protein product is CASSQGARATGNTIYF.